The next 21 T cell receptor beta chains were all read from a single sample in a study of blood T cell repertoires in COVID-19. Measured with immunoSEQ multiplex PCR; TCRdb has only the in-frame clones, and not every one. Of approximately 230,000 clones detected, around 90% appear once; the ten largest clones hold 3%. The sample consisted of peripheral blood. These receptors all come from a man younger than 30 with active or convalescent COVID-19.

The rearrangement joins TRBV7-9 to TRBJ1-1; TRBD1 agrees at 7 bases. From germline, CDR1 is SEHNR and CDR2 FQNEAQ (reference sequence). Losses at the gene ends were 4 bases for V and 3 bases for J; bases not matched to a gene: 8. The CDR3 has 15 amino acids. The CDR3 region has the DNA TGTGCCAGCAGCTCGGTGGACAGGCGGGACACTGAAGCTTTCTTT. The encoded protein is CASSSVDRRDTEAFF.

As to this clone: Compared with germline, one end of the junction differs, possibly owing to a read error. The chain combines TRBV7-8 with TRBJ1-5; tentative D call: TRBD1 (6 bases). Germline-derived CDR1 and CDR2 are SGHVS and FQNEAQ. The CDR3 covers 19 residues. CDR3 protein: CASSLGVLSGEISSQPQHF. The CDR3 DNA reads TGTGCCAGCAGCTTAGGGGTTTTGTCAGGGGAGATTAGCAGTCAGCCCCAGCATTTT. The full variable domain, in which reference TRBV7-8 and TRBJ1-5 provide the parts outside the CDR3, is GAGVSQSPRYKVAKRGQDVALRCDPISGHVSLFWYQQALGQGPEFLTYFQNEAQLDKSGLPSDRFFAERPEGSVSTLKIQRTQQEDSAVYLCASSLGVLSGEISSQPQHFGDGTRLSIL.

The chain couples TRBV27 to TRBJ1-4, with 7 bases fitting TRBD1. This CDR3 region has 16 residues. The trim removed 4 bases at V and 7 bases at J, leaving 12 bases unmatched. Germline V lookup: CDR1 MNHEY, CDR2 SMNVEV (reference sequence). CDR3 sequence reads: CASSSLNRGFGEKLFF. The CDR3 bases are TGTGCCAGCAGTTCCCTCAACAGGGGTTTCGGTGAAAAACTGTTTTTT.

This chain connects TRBV10-3 to TRBJ2-3; 8 bases agree with TRBD2. Germline loops: CDR1 ENHRY, CDR2 SYGVKD. V lost 6 bases and J lost 1; bases outside the gene matches: 3. The CDR3 length is 14 residues. CDR3 loop: CAIRAGGRTDTQYF. For the CDR3, the DNA is TGTGCCATCAGGGCGGGAGGTCGCACAGATACGCAGTATTTT.

V and J are TRBV10-2 and TRBJ2-1; 13 nucleotides line up with TRBD2. The length of the CDR3 is 19 residues. Germline V lookup: CDR1 WSHSY, CDR2 SAAADI. Losses at the gene ends were 2 bases for V and 1 base for J; bases not matched to a gene: 8. In DNA form, the CDR3 reads TGCGCCAGCAGTGAGACGACTAGCGGGGGGCTGAAGTCCTACAATGAGCAGTTCTTC. This translates into CASSETTSGGLKSYNEQFF.

V is TRBV3-1 (or the pseudogene TRBV3-2) and J is TRBJ2-7, with D perhaps matching TRBD1 (6 bases). Deletions cut 4 bases from V and 2 bases from J, with 12 bases between. The CDR3 loop spans 14 amino acids. Germline V CDR1 and CDR2: LGHDT, YNNKEL (reference sequence). The CDR3: CASSLRTDPYEQYF. CDR3 DNA sequence: TGTGCCAGCAGCCTTAGGACAGATCCCTACGAGCAGTACTTC.

The CDR3 DNA reads as TGTGCCAGCAGCCTGGGGGGGTGGGGTTATAGCAATCAGCCCCAGCATTTT. This codes for CASSLGGWGYSNQPQHF. V and J are TRBV7-2 and TRBJ1-5, with a tentative D call TRBD1 (5 bases). V lost 5 bases and J 0 bases, leaving 17 bases between the germline ends. CDR1 SGHTA and CDR2 FQGNSA come from the germline V gene. The CDR3 spans 17 residues. The full variable domain, rest sourced from reference TRBV7-2 and TRBJ1-5, is GAGVSQSPSNKVTEKGKDVELRCDPISGHTALYWYRQSLGQGLEFLIYFQGNSAPDKSGLPSDRFSAERTGGSVSTLTIQRTQQEDSAVYLCASSLGGWGYSNQPQHFGDGTRLSIL.

CDR3: CASSFGRAYEQYF. CDR3 DNA: TGTGCCAGCAGCTTTGGCAGGGCCTACGAGCAGTACTTC. This chain uses TRBV13 with TRBJ2-7; possible D gene TRBD1, 5 bases. The CDR3 has 13 residues. V dropped 3 bases and J dropped 2 bases, with 8 bases sitting between them. In germline, CDR1 is PRHDT, CDR2 FYEKMQ (reference sequence).

This sequence joins TRBV27 and TRBJ1-4; TRBD1 matches at 8 bases. After removal of 4 bases from V and 7 bases from J, the junction contained 5 bases not matched to a gene. CDR3 length: 14 amino acids. Germline CDR1 MNHEY, CDR2 SMNVEV (reference sequence). CDR3 coding DNA: TGTGCCAGCAGTTCGACAGGGGCTCGTGAAAAACTGTTTTTT. Protein product: CASSSTGAREKLFF.

The J gene is TRBJ1-5, the V gene TRBV7-3; D unclear. This CDR3 region has 17 residues. Trimming stripped 11 bases from V and 5 bases from J, with 28 bases between. Germline lookup yields CDR1 SGHTA and CDR2 FQGTGA. This chain's CDR3 is CAGELGGPYLHDQPQHF. Written as DNA, the CDR3 is TGTGCCGGGGAACTTGGAGGGCCCTACTTACACGATCAGCCCCAGCATTTT.

The chain couples TRBV28 to TRBJ2-5; D may be TRBD2 (5 bases). Germline lookup yields CDR1 MDHEN and CDR2 SYDVKM. Between the trimmed V and J ends, which lost 7 bases and 5 bases, there was a span of 14 bases. This CDR3 comprises 13 residues. DNA for the CDR3: TGTGCCAGCAAATGGGGAGCCATGGAGACCCAGTACTTC. Residues: CASKWGAMETQYF.

The V call is TRBV4-3, the J call TRBJ1-2, with no clear D. Germline V gives CDR1 LGHNA, CDR2 YSLEER. This CDR3 has 15 residues. The ends were cut back, 4 bases at V and 2 bases at J, with 14 bases in the middle. In nucleotides, the CDR3 is TGCGCCAGCAGCCCTTCGGACTCCCCGAACTATGGCTACACCTTC. Amino acids: CASSPSDSPNYGYTF.

The gene calls are TRBV19 and TRBJ1-1; TRBD1 might be the D (5 bases). Germline CDR1 is LNHDA and CDR2 is SQIVND (reference sequence). The V gene lost 4 bases and the J gene lost 4 bases, with 13 bases spanning the gap. The CDR3 loop spans 14 amino acids. The CDR3 bases are TGTGCCAGTAGTAATCGGGGGACGGCCACTGAAGCTTTCTTT. Translating gives CASSNRGTATEAFF.

The chain couples TRBV18 to TRBJ2-7; TRBD2 matches 9 bases. The CDR3 sequence is 17 residues long. Germline V gene data show CDR1 as KGHSH and CDR2 as LQKENI. After removal of 2 bases from V and 6 bases from J, the junction contained 14 bases not matched to a gene. The CDR3 nucleotides read TGTGCCAGCTCACCAAGCCCACCGGGACTAGCCTCCCGCGAGCAGTACTTC. Translating gives CASSPSPPGLASREQYF.

The chain recombines TRBV7-2 with TRBJ1-1; D is unclear. In germline, CDR1 is SGHTA, CDR2 FQGNSA. The V and J ends lost 1 base and 6 bases respectively, with 6 bases between them. The CDR3 runs to 12 residues. Here the CDR3 DNA reads TGTGCCAGCAGCTTAGGTTTCTCTGAAGCTTTCTTT. Translation gives CASSLGFSEAFF.

The genes are TRBV27 and TRBJ2-1; 8 nucleotides match TRBD2. V was pared by 0 bases and J by 6 bases, with 7 bases of the junction left unmatched. The CDR3 contains 16 residues. CDR1 is MNHEY, CDR2 SMNVEV, per germline (reference sequence). CDR3 sequence (DNA): TGTGCCAGCAGTTTATCCTCCAGCGGGAGTGGCAATGAGCAGTTCTTC. Translating gives CASSLSSSGSGNEQFF.

The CDR3 DNA reads TGTGCCAGCAGCTCCCGACTAGCGGGCTACAATGAGCAGTTCTTC. It is translated as CASSSRLAGYNEQFF. This chain joins TRBV9 and TRBJ2-1; 10 nucleotides match TRBD2. The J segment lost 3 bases and the V segment lost 4 bases, leaving 4 bases of the junction unmatched. The CDR3 is 15 residues long. Germline assignment: CDR1 SGDLS and CDR2 YYNGEE.

V and J are TRBV27 and TRBJ1-4, with D unresolved. CDR3 length equals 14 residues. From germline, CDR1 is MNHEY and CDR2 SMNVEV (reference sequence). V was trimmed by 0 bases and J by 8 bases, leaving 10 bases between them. The CDR3 sequence is CASSLSFGWEKLFF. As DNA, the CDR3 is TGTGCCAGCAGTTTATCGTTCGGTTGGGAAAAACTGTTTTTT. The whole variable domain, remainder taken from reference TRBV27 and TRBJ1-4, is EAQVTQNPRYLITVTGKKLTVTCSQNMNHEYMSWYRQDPGLGLRQIYYSMNVEVTDKGDVPEGYKVSRKEKRNFPLILESPSPNQTSLYFCASSLSFGWEKLFFGSGTQLSVL.

Concerning this clone itself: The sample holds other DNA sequences that translate to the same CDR3. The rearrangement joins TRBV19 to TRBJ1-5; no reliable D call. The germline CDR1 and CDR2 sequences are LNHDA and SQIVND (reference sequence). The CDR3 spans 16 residues. The V and J ends lost 1 base and 3 bases respectively, with 13 bases between them. The CDR3 reads CASSIGGWGSNQPQHF. CDR3 nucleotide sequence: TGTGCCAGTAGTATAGGAGGGTGGGGTTCCAATCAGCCCCAGCATTTT.

The genes are TRBV19 and TRBJ2-1, with 7 positions matching TRBD2. CDR1 is LNHDA, CDR2 SQIVND, per germline (reference sequence). The length of the CDR3 is 16 residues. The ends lost 3 bases at V and 1 base at J; junction bases unmatched: 6. The DNA for the CDR3 is TGTGCCAGTAGTATTCTAGGCGGGGGATCCTACAATGAGCAGTTCTTC. Its protein product is CASSILGGGSYNEQFF. The variable domain in full, completed from reference TRBV19 and TRBJ2-1, reads DGGITQSPKYLFRKEGQNVTLSCEQNLNHDAMYWYRQDPGQGLRLIYYSQIVNDFQKGDIAEGYSVSREKKESFPLTVTSAQKNPTAFYLCASSILGGGSYNEQFFGPGTRLTVL.

The rearrangement uses TRBV5-6 and TRBJ1-1; D call uncertain. The CDR3 has 13 amino acids. Germline V gene lookup returns CDR1 SGHDT and CDR2 YYEEEE. V lost 4 bases, J lost 6 bases, and 13 bases lay in between. The CDR3 region has the DNA TGTGCCAGCAGCAGGCCGGGGAGGGCTGAAGCTTTCTTT. Amino acids: CASSRPGRAEAFF. The full variable domain, completed using reference TRBV5-6 and TRBJ1-1, is DAGVTQSPTHLIKTRGQQVTLRCSPKSGHDTVSWYQQALGQGPQFIFQYYEEEERQRGNFPDRFSGHQFPNYSSELNVNALLLGDSALYLCASSRPGRAEAFFGQGTRLTVV.